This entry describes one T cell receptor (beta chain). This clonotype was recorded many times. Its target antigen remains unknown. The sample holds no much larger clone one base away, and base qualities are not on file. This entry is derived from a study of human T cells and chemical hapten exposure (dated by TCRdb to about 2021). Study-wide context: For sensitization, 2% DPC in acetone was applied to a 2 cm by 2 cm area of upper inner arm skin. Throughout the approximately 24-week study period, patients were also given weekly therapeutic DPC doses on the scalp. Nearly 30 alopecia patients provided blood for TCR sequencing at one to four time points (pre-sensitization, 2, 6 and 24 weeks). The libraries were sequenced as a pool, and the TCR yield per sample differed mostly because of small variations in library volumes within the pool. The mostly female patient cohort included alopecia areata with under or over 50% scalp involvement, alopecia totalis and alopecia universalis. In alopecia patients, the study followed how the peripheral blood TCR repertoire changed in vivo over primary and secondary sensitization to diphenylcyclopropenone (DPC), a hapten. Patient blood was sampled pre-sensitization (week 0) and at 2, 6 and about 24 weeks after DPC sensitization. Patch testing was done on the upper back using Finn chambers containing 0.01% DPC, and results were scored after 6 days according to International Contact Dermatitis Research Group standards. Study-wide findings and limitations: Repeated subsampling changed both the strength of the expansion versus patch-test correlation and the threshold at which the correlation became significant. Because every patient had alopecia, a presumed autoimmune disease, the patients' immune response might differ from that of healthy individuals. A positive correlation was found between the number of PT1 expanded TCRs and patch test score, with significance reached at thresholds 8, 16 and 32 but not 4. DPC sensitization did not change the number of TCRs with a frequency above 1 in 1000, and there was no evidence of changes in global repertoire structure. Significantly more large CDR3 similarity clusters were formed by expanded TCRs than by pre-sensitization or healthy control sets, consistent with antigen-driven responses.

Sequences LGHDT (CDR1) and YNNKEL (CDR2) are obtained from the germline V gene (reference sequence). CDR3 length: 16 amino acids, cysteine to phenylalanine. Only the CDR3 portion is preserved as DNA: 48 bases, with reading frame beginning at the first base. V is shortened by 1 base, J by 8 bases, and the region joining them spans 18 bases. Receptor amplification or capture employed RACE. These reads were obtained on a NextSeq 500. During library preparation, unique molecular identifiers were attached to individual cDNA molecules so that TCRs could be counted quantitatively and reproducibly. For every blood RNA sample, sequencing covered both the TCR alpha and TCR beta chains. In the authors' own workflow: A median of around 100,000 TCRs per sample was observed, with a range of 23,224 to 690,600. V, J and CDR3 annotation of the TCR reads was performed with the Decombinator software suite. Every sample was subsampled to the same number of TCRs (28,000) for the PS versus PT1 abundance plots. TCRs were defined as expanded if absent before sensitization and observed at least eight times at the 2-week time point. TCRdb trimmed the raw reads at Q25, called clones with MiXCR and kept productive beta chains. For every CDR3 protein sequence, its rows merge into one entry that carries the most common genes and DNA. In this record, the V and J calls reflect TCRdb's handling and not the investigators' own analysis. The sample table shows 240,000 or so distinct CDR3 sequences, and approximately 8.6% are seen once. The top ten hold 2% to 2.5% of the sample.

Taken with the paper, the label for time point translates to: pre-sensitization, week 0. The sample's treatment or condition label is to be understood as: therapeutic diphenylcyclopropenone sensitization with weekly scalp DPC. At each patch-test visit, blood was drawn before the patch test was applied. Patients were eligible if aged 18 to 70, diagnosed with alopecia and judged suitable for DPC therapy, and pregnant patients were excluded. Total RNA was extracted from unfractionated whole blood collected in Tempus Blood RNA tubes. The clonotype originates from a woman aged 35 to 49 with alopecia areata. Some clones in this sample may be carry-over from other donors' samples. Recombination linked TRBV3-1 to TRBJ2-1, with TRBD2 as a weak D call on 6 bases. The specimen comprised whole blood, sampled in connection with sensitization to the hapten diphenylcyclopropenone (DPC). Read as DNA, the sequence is TGTGCCAGCAGCCAAGTCAAGCTAGCGTTTATGGATGAGCAGTTCTTC. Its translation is CASSQVKLAFMDEQFF.